Below are 7 T cell receptor beta chains sequenced from a single sample in a study of blood T cell repertoires in COVID-19. Method: immunoSEQ multiplex PCR; TCRdb's copy keeps in-frame clones and lacks some. This repertoire shows a few hundred thousand clones, 80% to 90% found once; its top ten account for over 2.5%. Sample: peripheral blood. Source of these receptors: a man between 50 and 59 years old who had recovered from COVID-19.

The chain uses TRBV27 and TRBJ2-1; D ambiguous. The CDR3 is 15 residues long. Trimming took off 3 bases at V and 4 bases at J, with 13 bases between the two ends. Per the germline V gene, CDR1 is MNHEY and CDR2 is SMNVEV (reference sequence). CDR3 nucleotide sequence: TGTGCCAGCAGTTTGAGACTCTCTGGGTACAATGAGCAGTTCTTC. Its protein is CASSLRLSGYNEQFF.

This clone was seen once. The chain carries TRBV7-9 and TRBJ1-6, with 7 bases aligning to TRBD1. V lost 6 bases and J lost 6; bases outside the gene matches: 8. The CDR3 sequence is 15 residues long. From germline, CDR1 is SEHNR and CDR2 FQNEAQ (reference sequence). The CDR3 loop reads CASRDRQGLNSPLHF. Written as DNA, the CDR3 is TGTGCCAGCAGAGACCGACAGGGCCTTAATTCACCCCTCCACTTT.

The V and J genes are TRBV12-5 and TRBJ1-5; D perhaps matches TRBD1 (6 bases). Trimming cost V 3 bases and J 0 bases, with 30 bases left between them. Germline loops: CDR1 LGHNT, CDR2 FRNRAP. The CDR3 extends over 22 amino acids. In DNA form, the CDR3 reads TGTGCTAGTGGTTTCCGACCGGCTTCCTCGGACAGAGCAGCCCATAGCAATCAGCCCCAGCATTTT. Protein product: CASGFRPASSDRAAHSNQPQHF.

This clone has a single count. The rearrangement joins TRBV5-1 to TRBJ2-1; 12 bases are shared with TRBD2. The CDR3 extends over 19 amino acids. V gave up 1 base and J gave up 2 bases; unmatched junction bases: 10. CDR1 is SGHRS and CDR2 is YFSETQ in the germline V gene. In DNA, the CDR3 is TGCGCCAGCAGCTTGCATGGGTCTAGCGGGAGGGTGACCTACAATGAGCAGTTCTTC. It codes for CASSLHGSSGRVTYNEQFF.

The rearrangement links TRBV5-1 to TRBJ1-6; 7 positions match TRBD1. This CDR3 region has 15 residues. Germline V gene lookup returns CDR1 SGHRS and CDR2 YFSETQ. Trimming took 2 bases from V and 7 from J; bases not matched to a gene: 6. CDR3 DNA sequence: TGCGCCAGCAGCTTTGGGACAGACCCGAATTCACCCCTCCACTTT. This encodes CASSFGTDPNSPLHF.

V is TRBV6-5 and J is TRBJ2-7; 10 bases match TRBD2. The germline V gene has CDR1 MNHEY and CDR2 SVGAGI. The CDR3 covers 13 residues. V lost 7 bases to trimming and J lost 5 bases; unmatched junction nucleotides: 5. CDR3 bases: TGTGCCAGCAACCTAGCGGGGGTAAACGAGCAGTACTTC. As protein: CASNLAGVNEQYF.

Only one count was recorded for this clone. This chain joins TRBV28 and TRBJ2-5, with a weak D call TRBD1 (7 bases). With 3 bases removed from V and 5 bases from J, the gap between germline ends came to 16 bases. The CDR3 is 15 amino acids. From germline, CDR1 is MDHEN and CDR2 SYDVKM. The CDR3 reads CASSFRGAAWETQYF. CDR3 sequence (DNA): TGTGCCAGCAGTTTCAGGGGGGCGGCGTGGGAGACCCAGTACTTC.